What follows describes a single T cell receptor beta chain. Antigen specificity is unknown. The CDR3 ends on some other residue instead of the conserved phenylalanine or tryptophan, so this is likely a read error. The limits of the CDR3 on the DNA are not certain, so only TCRdb's listed CDR3 is given. PCR used 60 Vbeta primers and 13 Jbeta primers. Produced via immunoSEQ multiplex PCR; TCRdb's table is partial and in-frame only. The table records about 190,000 clones, more than 65% of them present only once. The sample belongs to a study of cytomegalovirus exposure and HLA in healthy donors. The study's findings and limits: Likely technical artifact: a cluster of highly shared sequence variants. Later analysis showed most CMV-associated TCR beta chains appearing HLA-restricted. Rarity marked most TCR sequences, yet some public TCRs occurred in many donors.

The sequence was collected from a middle-aged man in good health and CMV-seronegative. Sample: PBMCs.

This CDR3 reads CTSSQELRQGAFPS. J is TRBJ2-7 and V is TRBV1; the table names TRBD1, a call not compared with the DNA. TRBV1 is deemed a pseudogene. Counting both end residues, the CDR3 totals 14 amino acids.